The TCR beta chain described here comes from a study of T-cell memory formation after mild COVID-19. The CDR3 spans 17 residues. Per the germline V gene, CDR1 is MNHEY and CDR2 is SMNVEV (reference sequence). V shed 5 bases and J 6 bases; nucleotides not matched to a gene: 15. The count of this clonotype is one. TCRdb re-analysed the 5' RACE reads in MiXCR, keeping a single row per CDR3 protein. The sample holds under 300,000 distinct CDR3 sequences, under 8.5% seen once. Specimen: PBMCs or a T cell subset sorted from them (not recorded which). V is TRBV27 and J is TRBJ1-1; 10 bases are a match to TRBD1. The source of this sequence is a young man who had mild COVID-19 (a few samples of this study predate the infection). Cell type and time point are not known. The CDR3 coding sequence is TGTGCCAGCAGTAAATACGTGACAGGGGGCGTTGGGGCTGAAGCTTTCTTT. This encodes CASSKYVTGGVGAEAFF.